What follows are 14 T cell receptor beta chains derived from one specimen sequenced in a study of T cells after posttransplantation cyclophosphamide. The repertoire was sequenced with immunoSEQ multiplex PCR; TCRdb's copy has only in-frame clones and lacks some. The sample gives 15,000 or so clones, roughly nine tenths of which show up once; 0.5% to 0.55% is in the top ten. Busulfan-fludarabine conditioning, marrow transplant, and cyclophosphamide on days +3 and +4 were administered. This sample comprised CD4+ T cells sorted from blood, obtained after allogeneic stem cell transplant with posttransplant cyclophosphamide. These receptors were taken from a male patient aged 60 to 75 who received an allogeneic stem cell transplant from a related donor and was CMV-positive. Some T cells may be the graft donor's.

The chain is built from TRBV25-1 and TRBJ1-2; 10 bases are a match to TRBD1. Looked up from germline, CDR1 is MGHDK and CDR2 is SYGVNS. The CDR3 has 16 residues. The ends lost 4 bases at V and 8 bases at J; junction bases unmatched: 13. The CDR3 DNA sequence: TGTGCCAGCAGTGGAGGACCGGGACAGGGGCGGGGAGGCTACACCTTC. Protein product: CASSGGPGQGRGGYTF.

The chain links TRBV29-1 to TRBJ1-2; D is ambiguous. Trimming stripped 8 bases from V and 8 bases from J, with 21 bases between. CDR1 is SQVTM and CDR2 is ANQGSEA in the germline V gene. This CDR3 contains 13 residues. The CDR3: CSIYGEWVGGYTF. The CDR3 coding sequence is TGCAGCATCTATGGGGAGTGGGTGGGGGGCTACACCTTC.

V and J are TRBV6-1 and TRBJ2-1, with 13 positions matching TRBD2. This CDR3 contains 14 residues. Germline V gives CDR1 MNHNS, CDR2 SASEGT. The V segment lost 6 bases and the J segment 12 bases; nucleotides outside the gene matches: 8. The CDR3 DNA reads TGTGCCAGCAGCCAAACTAGCGGGGGGGCCCTGCAGTTCTTC. This encodes CASSQTSGGALQFF.

J is TRBJ1-2 and V is TRBV4-2; the D is unclear. V gave up 0 bases and J gave up 4 bases, with 15 bases separating them. This CDR3 comprises 16 residues. The V gene's germline CDR1 is LGHNA and CDR2 YNFKEQ. CDR3 bases: TGTGCCAGCAGCCAAGATCTGTCCCCAGAGGGCTATGGCTACACCTTC. Protein product: CASSQDLSPEGYGYTF.

The V call is TRBV6-6, the J call TRBJ2-1; 9 nucleotides line up with TRBD2. Looked up from germline, CDR1 is MNHNY and CDR2 is SVGAGI (reference sequence). The CDR3 spans 16 residues. V trimming: 6 bases; J trimming: 0 bases; junction bases outside the gene matches: 6. DNA for the CDR3: TGTGCCAGCAGATCTAGCGGGGCGAGCTCCTACAATGAGCAGTTCTTC. It is translated as CASRSSGASSYNEQFF.

V and J are TRBV6-5 and TRBJ1-2, with 7 bases that match TRBD1. After removal of 2 bases from V and 6 bases from J, the junction contained 9 bases not matched to a gene. The CDR3 is made up of 15 amino acids. CDR1 is MNHEY, CDR2 SVGAGI, per germline. DNA of the CDR3: TGTGCCAGCAGTTACCTCACTACAGGGGACCATGGCTACACCTTC. Translating it yields CASSYLTTGDHGYTF.

The CDR3 nucleotides are TGTGCCAGTAGTATAGCTGGGACAGGGGGCAGAGGCTACACCTTC. Protein sequence: CASSIAGTGGRGYTF. The gene calls are TRBV19 and TRBJ1-2, with 12 nucleotides matching TRBD1. The CDR3 sequence is 15 residues long. The germline CDR1 and CDR2 sequences are LNHDA and SQIVND (reference sequence). J lost 8 bases, V lost 1 base, and 5 bases had no gene match. The variable domain in full, completed from reference TRBV19 and TRBJ1-2, reads DGGITQSPKYLFRKEGQNVTLSCEQNLNHDAMYWYRQDPGQGLRLIYYSQIVNDFQKGDIAEGYSVSREKKESFPLTVTSAQKNPTAFYLCASSIAGTGGRGYTFGSGTRLTVV.

The J gene is TRBJ2-3, the V gene TRBV7-2; D not certain. Trimming stripped 2 bases from V and 1 base from J, with 16 bases between. The CDR3 totals 17 residues. Per germline, CDR1 SGHTA and CDR2 FQGNSA. As DNA, the CDR3 is TGTGCCAGCAGCTTAACCTTTATGGCTTTCCGCACAGATACGCAGTATTTT. As protein: CASSLTFMAFRTDTQYF.

The V and J genes are TRBV25-1 and TRBJ1-1; D not resolved. The CDR3 length is 13 residues. V lost 0 bases and J lost 7, with 9 bases in between. Germline CDR1 and CDR2: MGHDK and SYGVNS. In nucleotides, the CDR3 is TGTGCCAGCAGTGAATATGGTGGGAGTGAAGCTTTCTTT. Protein: CASSEYGGSEAFF.

This clone has only a few counts. The rearrangement joins TRBV7-2 to TRBJ2-3; 7 nucleotides line up with TRBD2. The CDR3 consists of 14 residues. The V and J ends lost 5 bases and 2 bases, in that order; junction bases with no gene match: 4. From germline, CDR1 is SGHTA and CDR2 FQGNSA. The CDR3 spells CASSQSGVTDTQYF. The CDR3 DNA reads TGTGCCAGCAGCCAAAGCGGGGTCACAGATACGCAGTATTTT.

The rearrangement joins TRBV5-1 to TRBJ2-2, with 7 bases lining up with TRBD1. The V gene's germline CDR1 is SGHRS and CDR2 YFSETQ. After removal of 0 bases from V and 7 bases from J, the junction contained 3 bases not matched to a gene. The CDR3 consists of 14 residues. The CDR3 loop reads CASSLGQGHGELFF. The CDR3 bases are TGCGCCAGCAGCTTGGGACAGGGTCACGGGGAGCTGTTTTTT.

Here the CDR3 reads CSVEIGTSGGNEQFF. DNA of the CDR3: TGCAGCGTTGAGATCGGGACTAGCGGGGGAAATGAGCAGTTCTTC. The chain links TRBV29-1 to TRBJ2-1, with 14 bases matching TRBD2. Germline assignment: CDR1 SQVTM and CDR2 ANQGSEA. The CDR3 is 15 residues long. V trimming: 3 bases; J trimming: 7 bases; junction bases outside the gene matches: 5.

This chain links TRBV28 with TRBJ2-5; 10 nucleotides match TRBD2. J gave up 5 bases and V 4 bases, and 7 bases lay outside the gene matches. CDR1 is MDHEN, CDR2 SYDVKM, per germline. This CDR3 is 15 amino acids long. The CDR3 region has the DNA TGTGCCAGCAGTTCAGCGGGGGGGCCTAGGGAGACCCAGTACTTC. Residues: CASSSAGGPRETQYF.

This clone was found once. In nucleotides, the CDR3 is TGCGCCAGCGGACACCGGGACAGGGGTGAAGCTTTCTTT. This gives the protein CASGHRDRGEAFF. The chain carries TRBV5-1 and TRBJ1-1, with TRBD1 matching 10 bases. This CDR3 has 13 amino acids. Germline V lookup: CDR1 SGHRS, CDR2 YFSETQ. V lost 7 bases to trimming and J lost 7 bases; unmatched junction nucleotides: 7.